This TCR beta chain stems from a study of Ad26.COV2.S vaccination and SARS-CoV-2 variants. Study at large: As a participant in COV1001, the donor was in the Ad26.COV2.S trial arm.

The germline V gene has CDR1 SNHLY and CDR2 FYNNEI. V lost 8 bases, J lost 12 bases, and 23 bases lay in between. This CDR3 is built from 14 residues. The treatment denotes: some 20 received Ad26.COV2.S at low or high dose, single or two shots; about 5 received placebo; per-sample allocation not given. Each sample was drawn 63 days after the first injection (of vaccine or placebo). This table comes from immunoSEQ multiplex PCR, and its TCRdb copy is limited to in-frame clones, with some not included. The table lists some 400,000 clones, about 91% of them singletons. The clonotype was recovered from a person between 18 and 65 years old who received the Ad26.COV2.S COVID-19 vaccine or a placebo. The sequences come from peripheral blood, collected in a trial of Ad26.COV2.S vaccine versus placebo. The chain has TRBV2 and TRBJ2-1; D is unresolved. The CDR3 loop reads CASRPTGEYLLQFF. The CDR3 nucleotides are TGTGCCAGCCGACCGACCGGCGAATACCTATTGCAGTTCTTC. Full variable domain (rest looked up from reference TRBV2 and TRBJ2-1): EPEVTQTPSHQVTQMGQEVILRCVPISNHLYFYWYRQILGQKVEFLVSFYNNEISEKSEIFDDQFSVERPDGSNFTLKIRSTKLEDSAMYFCASRPTGEYLLQFFGPGTRLTVL.